This T cell receptor (beta chain) stems from a study of cytomegalovirus exposure and HLA in healthy donors. General study results and limits: Reportedly, a later analysis found an Asian-associated ancestry cluster had fewer N-insertions than the roughly 700-donor mean. CMV serostatus stood as the only immune exposure information on hand.

Germline CDR1 reads SGHRS; CDR2 reads YFSETQ. V was cut by 0 bases and J by 4 bases, with 11 bases left in between. The CDR3 has 15 amino acids. Note on this clone: Its target is not known.

Use of 60 Vbeta and 13 Jbeta primers characterized the PCR. Profiled with immunoSEQ multiplex PCR; TCRdb holds only in-frame clones, not every one. Of about 160,000 clones in the sample, 65% to 80% are singletons; the top ten hold about 1.9%. Sequenced input: PBMCs. The source of this sequence is a female donor in good health and CMV-seronegative. V is TRBV5-1 and J is TRBJ1-5; D unresolved. In nucleotides, the CDR3 is TGCGCCAGCAGCTTGGGTCCAGCGATGAATCAGCCCCAGCATTTT. This gives the protein CASSLGPAMNQPQHF. The full variable domain, rest sourced from reference TRBV5-1 and TRBJ1-5, is KAGVTQTPRYLIKTRGQQVTLSCSPISGHRSVSWYQQTPGQGLQFLFEYFSETQRNKGNFPGRFSGRQFSNSRSEMNVSTLELGDSALYLCASSLGPAMNQPQHFGDGTRLSIL.